Shown below are 15 T cell receptor beta chains from a single sample sequenced in a study of cytomegalovirus exposure and HLA in healthy donors. Primers: 60 Vbeta forward and 13 Jbeta reverse. TCRdb's table, derived via immunoSEQ multiplex PCR, lists solely in-frame clones and lacks some. The sample has around 80,000 clones; 75% to 80% are singletons. Material for sequencing was PBMCs. Source of these receptors: a man in his forties or fifties in good health and CMV-seronegative.

The chain employs TRBV21-1 and TRBJ2-2; the D segment call TRBD2 is taken from the table without a DNA check. TRBV21-1 is a pseudogene. The CDR3 runs to 17 residues. In DNA, the CDR3 is TGTGCCAGCAGCAAAACCTTTCGCGGGAGCCACACCGGGGAGCTGTTTTTT. Protein product: CASSKTFRGSHTGELFF.

The gene calls are TRBV4-2 and TRBJ1-1, with TRBD1 matching over 7 bases. The CDR3 covers 17 residues. CDR1 and CDR2 from the germline V gene are LGHNA and YNFKEQ. V shed 0 bases and J 0 bases; nucleotides not matched to a gene: 7. The CDR3 loop reads CASSQDPTGSMNTEAFF. CDR3 sequence (DNA): TGTGCCAGCAGCCAAGATCCGACAGGGTCTATGAACACTGAAGCTTTCTTT.

The chain combines TRBV9 with TRBJ2-7, with no clear D. Trimming left V 3 bases short and J 1 base short, with 11 bases between. The germline gives CDR1 SGDLS, CDR2 YYNGEE. The CDR3 loop spans 14 amino acids. This CDR3 reads CASSATQFSYEQYF. CDR3 in DNA: TGTGCCAGCAGCGCCACGCAGTTTTCCTACGAGCAGTACTTC.

The rearrangement uses TRBV9 and TRBJ2-5; D might be TRBD2 (7 bases). The CDR3 has 14 residues. CDR1 and CDR2 (germline): SGDLS, YYNGEE. Trimming removed 4 bases at V and 3 bases at J, with 13 bases between. The CDR3 protein is CASSLGGTKETQYF. For the CDR3, the DNA is TGTGCCAGCAGCCTGGGGGGGACAAAAGAGACCCAGTACTTC.

This chain connects TRBV19 to TRBJ2-7; TRBD2 agrees at 8 bases. CDR3 length equals 15 residues. The J segment lost 1 base and the V segment lost 2 bases, leaving 4 bases of the junction unmatched. Germline V gives CDR1 LNHDA, CDR2 SQIVND (reference sequence). For the CDR3, the DNA is TGTGCCAGTAGTATAAGAGCGGGAGATTCCTACGAGCAGTACTTC. Translated, it gives CASSIRAGDSYEQYF.

The J gene is TRBJ2-7, the V gene TRBV6-6; 10 bases match TRBD2. The V gene end was trimmed by 5 bases and the J gene end by 4 bases; junction bases not matched to a gene: 8. CDR1 is MNHNY and CDR2 is SVGAGI in the germline V gene (reference sequence). This CDR3 spans 15 amino acids. The CDR3 protein is CASSPTASGSYEQYF. CDR3 sequence (DNA): TGTGCCAGCAGTCCGACGGCTAGCGGGAGTTACGAGCAGTACTTC.

The chain joins TRBV7-6 to TRBJ2-7; 10 bases are a match to TRBD1. The CDR3 contains 16 residues. The V segment lost 0 bases and the J segment 5 bases; nucleotides outside the gene matches: 7. CDR1 is SGHVS, CDR2 FNYEAQ, per germline. CDR3 bases: TGTGCCAGCAGCTTAGCCCCTAGCGACAGGGGGCACGAGCAGTACTTC. It is translated as CASSLAPSDRGHEQYF. The entire variable domain, with the rest obtained from reference TRBV7-6 and TRBJ2-7, is as follows: GAGVSQSPRYKVTKRGQDVALRCDPISGHVSLYWYRQALGQGPEFLTYFNYEAQQDKSGLPNDRFSAERPEGSISTLTIQRTEQRDSAMYRCASSLAPSDRGHEQYFGPGTRLTVT.

The J gene is TRBJ1-2, the V gene TRBV9; 8 nucleotides line up with TRBD1. The V and J ends lost 0 bases and 8 bases, in that order; junction bases with no gene match: 9. CDR3 length equals 15 residues. Per germline, CDR1 SGDLS and CDR2 YYNGEE. The CDR3 sequence: CASSVGGTGLYGYTF. The CDR3 nucleotides are TGTGCCAGCAGCGTAGGGGGGACAGGACTTTACGGCTACACCTTC. The complete variable domain, with remaining parts taken from reference TRBV9 and TRBJ1-2, reads DSGVTQTPKHLITATGQRVTLRCSPRSGDLSVYWYQQSLDQGLQFLIQYYNGEERAKGNILERFSAQQFPDLHSELNLSSLELGDSALYFCASSVGGTGLYGYTFGSGTRLTVV.

V usage is TRBV7-8 and J usage is TRBJ2-1; the D gene is possibly TRBD2 (6 bases). Germline values: CDR1 SGHVS, CDR2 FQNEAQ. The CDR3 has 13 amino acids. Trimming cost V 5 bases and J 6 bases, with 11 bases left between them. DNA for the CDR3: TGTGCCAGCAGCCACTTGGGAGGCAATGAGCAGTTCTTC. This sequence encodes CASSHLGGNEQFF.

V is TRBV5-4 and J is TRBJ2-6; no clear D. This CDR3 has 15 amino acids. The ends were cut back, 0 bases at V and 2 bases at J, with 6 bases in the middle. CDR1 and CDR2 (germline): SGHNT, YYREEE (reference sequence). CDR3 nucleotides: TGTGCCAGCAGCTTGGAGCGTCCTGGGGCCAACGTCCTGACTTTC. Translation gives CASSLERPGANVLTF.

The CDR3: CASSRLAGPYEQYF. In DNA, the CDR3 is TGTGCCAGCAGCCGCCTGGCGGGGCCCTACGAGCAGTACTTC. This chain connects TRBV7-2 to TRBJ2-7; D may be TRBD2 (6 bases). With 5 bases removed from V and 2 bases from J, the gap between germline ends came to 13 bases. The CDR3 loop spans 14 amino acids. CDR1 is SGHTA and CDR2 is FQGNSA in the germline V gene.

This clone was seen more than once but under ten times. The V and J genes are TRBV15 and TRBJ2-1; 13 nucleotides line up with TRBD2. The V segment lost 4 bases and the J segment 7 bases; nucleotides outside the gene matches: 4. The germline CDR1 and CDR2 sequences are LNHNV and YYDKDF (reference sequence). The CDR3 totals 15 residues. The CDR3 DNA sequence: TGTGCCACCAGCACCACTAGCGGGAGGGGAAATGAGCAGTTCTTC. This translates into CATSTTSGRGNEQFF.

The chain uses TRBV9 and TRBJ1-4, with D hard to call. CDR1 SGDLS and CDR2 YYNGEE come from the germline V gene. Trimming removed 0 bases at V and 7 bases at J, with 10 bases between. The CDR3 totals 14 residues. The CDR3 sequence is CASSVGPKLEKLFF. The CDR3 DNA reads TGTGCCAGCAGCGTAGGTCCAAAGCTTGAAAAACTGTTTTTT.

The chain employs TRBV30 and TRBJ2-5; D is unclear. The J call may be incorrect, as the DNA end agrees better with TRBJ2-7. Germline V gene data show CDR1 as GTSNPN and CDR2 as SVGIG (reference sequence). CDR3 length: 12 residues. CDR3 DNA sequence: TGTGCCTGGAGCGGGTTCTCCTACGAGCAGTACTTC. Amino acids: CAWSGFSYEQYF.

The rearrangement joins TRBV19 to TRBJ2-7, with D possibly being TRBD1 (7 bases). The V end lost 4 bases, the J end lost 4 bases, and 20 bases lay between the germline ends. The CDR3 runs 16 residues. CDR1 and CDR2 from the germline V gene are LNHDA and SQIVND (reference sequence). The CDR3 DNA sequence: TGTGCCAGTAGTAGCTCGGGCAGGGGGGCAGATTACGAGCAGTACTTC. Amino acids: CASSSSGRGADYEQYF.